The 8 T cell receptor beta chains presented below share a single source sample, sequenced in a study of blood T cell repertoires in COVID-19 (dated by TCRdb to 2020 to 2021). Library preparation used the immunoSEQ multiplex PCR assay. This immuneACCESS table, as held by TCRdb, lists in-frame sequences with V and J called but not all clones. Of the missing ones, under half trace to an unresolved V gene in checked studies; the others have no known cause. Counted in this sample were about 52,000 clones; nearly 90% of them appeared once. The ten top clones hold roughly 10% of the sample. The sequenced sample was peripheral blood. Source of these receptors: a man older than 75 with active or convalescent COVID-19.

The V call is TRBV27, the J call TRBJ1-5; D gene uncertain. The CDR3 spans 15 residues. Germline-derived CDR1 and CDR2 are MNHEY and SMNVEV (reference sequence). V lost 8 bases and J lost 0, with 14 bases in between. The CDR3 nucleotides are TGTGCCAGCGCTAAGACCGACTCTAGCAATCAGCCCCAGCATTTT. Its translation: CASAKTDSSNQPQHF.

This clone occurred once. The chain employs TRBV5-1 and TRBJ2-1; D might be TRBD2 (7 bases). Per germline, CDR1 SGHRS and CDR2 YFSETQ. V was clipped by 3 bases and J by 0 bases, with 19 bases between them. CDR3 length equals 18 residues. Written as DNA, the CDR3 is TGCGCCAGCAGCTCCGGGGGGCTAGCCCTCAGCTCCTACAATGAGCAGTTCTTC. Encoded protein: CASSSGGLALSSYNEQFF.

The rearrangement uses TRBV15 and TRBJ2-5, with 7 bases fitting TRBD1. CDR1 and CDR2 from the germline V gene are LNHNV and YYDKDF (reference sequence). The V and J ends lost 3 bases and 10 bases, in that order; junction bases with no gene match: 8. The length of the CDR3 is 13 residues. The CDR3 coding sequence is TGTGCCACCAGCAGCGGGACAGCCAGGGGCCAGTACTTC. Amino acids: CATSSGTARGQYF.

This chain uses TRBV5-5 with TRBJ2-7, with D perhaps TRBD2 (6 bases). This CDR3 has 13 amino acids. Between the trimmed V and J ends, which lost 2 bases and 5 bases, there was a span of 11 bases. Per the germline V gene, CDR1 is SGHKS and CDR2 is YYEKEE (reference sequence). The CDR3 sequence: CASSLLALHEQYF. DNA of the CDR3: TGTGCCAGCAGCTTACTAGCCTTGCACGAGCAGTACTTC.

V usage is TRBV12-3 or TRBV12-4 and J usage is TRBJ2-5; D ambiguous. The CDR3 is 11 residues long. Trimming stripped 8 bases from V and 2 bases from J, with 6 bases between. This CDR3 is CASAIQETQYF. The CDR3 region has the DNA TGTGCCAGCGCGATTCAAGAGACCCAGTACTTC.

The J gene is TRBJ2-2, the V gene TRBV7-2, with a possible D match to TRBD2 (6 bases). Trimming shortened V by 4 bases and J by 5 bases, and 17 bases separated the two germline ends. The germline CDR1 and CDR2 sequences are SGHTA and FQGNSA. CDR3 length equals 16 residues. CDR3 sequence: CASSWGGVGSTGELFF. CDR3 nucleotides: TGTGCCAGCAGCTGGGGAGGAGTTGGTAGTACCGGGGAGCTGTTTTTT.

The chain is built from TRBV5-1 and TRBJ2-6, with 15 bases lining up with TRBD2. V gave up 0 bases and J gave up 3 bases; unmatched junction bases: 1. Germline CDR1 SGHRS, CDR2 YFSETQ. The CDR3 is 18 residues long. The CDR3 bases are TGCGCCAGCAGCTTGGCGGGACTAGCGGGAGGTGGGGCCAACGTCCTGACTTTC. This encodes CASSLAGLAGGGANVLTF.

The chain joins TRBV15 to TRBJ2-7; D may be TRBD1 (5 bases). CDR1 is LNHNV, CDR2 YYDKDF, per germline (reference sequence). The V and J ends lost 1 base and 0 bases respectively, with 13 bases between them. The CDR3 is 16 residues long. This CDR3 is CATSRGMSTASYEQYF. The CDR3 DNA reads as TGTGCCACCAGCAGAGGCATGTCGACAGCCTCCTACGAGCAGTACTTC.